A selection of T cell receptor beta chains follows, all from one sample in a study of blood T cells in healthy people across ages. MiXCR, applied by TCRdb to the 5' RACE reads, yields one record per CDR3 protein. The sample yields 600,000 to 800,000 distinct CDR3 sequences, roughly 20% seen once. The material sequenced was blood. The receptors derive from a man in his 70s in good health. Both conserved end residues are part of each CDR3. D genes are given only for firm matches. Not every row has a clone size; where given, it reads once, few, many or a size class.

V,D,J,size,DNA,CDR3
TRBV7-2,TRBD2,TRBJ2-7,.,TGTGCCAGCAGCTTTAAGACTAGCGGGAGCTACGAGCAGTACTTC,CASSFKTSGSYEQYF
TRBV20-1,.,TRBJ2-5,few,TGCAGTGCTAGTGGCAGGGATGGAGAGACCCAGTACTTC,CSASGRDGETQYF
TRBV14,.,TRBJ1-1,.,TGTGCCAGCAGCCAAGATTGGAACACTGAAGCTTTCTTT,CASSQDWNTEAFF
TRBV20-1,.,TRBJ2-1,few,TGCAGTGCTAGTTTCGGGAGTGGCAATGAGCAGTTCTTC,CSASFGSGNEQFF
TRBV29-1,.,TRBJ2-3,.,TGCAGCGAAGGGACAACCACAGATACGCAGTATTTT,CSEGTTTDTQYF
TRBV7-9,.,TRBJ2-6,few,TGTGCCAGCAGCTTCCAGGGGAAGGCCAACGTCCTGACTTTC,CASSFQGKANVLTF
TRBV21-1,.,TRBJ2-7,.,TGTGCCCACGAGGGCTACGAGCAGTACTTC,CAHEGYEQYF
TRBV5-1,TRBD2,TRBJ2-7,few,TGCGCCAGCAGAGTGGAACTAGCGGGAGCCCACGAGCAGTACTTC,CASRVELAGAHEQYF
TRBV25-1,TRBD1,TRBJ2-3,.,TGTGCCAGCAGGAAGGACAGGGGCACAGATACGCAGTATTTT,CASRKDRGTDTQYF
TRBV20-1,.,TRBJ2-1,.,TGCAGTGCTAGGAAGAATGAGCAGTTCTTC,CSARKNEQFF
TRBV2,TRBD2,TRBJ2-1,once,TGTGCCAGCACCGGACTAGCGGGCGAGCAGTTCTTC,CASTGLAGEQFF
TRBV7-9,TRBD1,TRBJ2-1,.,TGTGCCAGCAGCAAGGACAGGGGTATCTACAATGAGCAGTTCTTC,CASSKDRGIYNEQFF
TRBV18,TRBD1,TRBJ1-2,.,TGTGCCAGCTCGTCCCAGGGGGCTGAGTACTATGGCTACACCTTC,CASSSQGAEYYGYTF
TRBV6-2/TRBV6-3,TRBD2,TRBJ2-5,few,TGTGCCAGCAGAACCACTAGCGGGGTCCAAGAGACCCAGTACTTC,CASRTTSGVQETQYF
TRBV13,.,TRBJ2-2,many,TGTGCCAGCAGATCCGGGACATCCCAGCATGTGGCCGGGGAGCTGTTTTTT,CASRSGTSQHVAGELFF
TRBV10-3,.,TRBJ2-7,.,TGTGCCATCAGGGGTTCAACAGGGTCGAGGGAGCAGTACTTC,CAIRGSTGSREQYF